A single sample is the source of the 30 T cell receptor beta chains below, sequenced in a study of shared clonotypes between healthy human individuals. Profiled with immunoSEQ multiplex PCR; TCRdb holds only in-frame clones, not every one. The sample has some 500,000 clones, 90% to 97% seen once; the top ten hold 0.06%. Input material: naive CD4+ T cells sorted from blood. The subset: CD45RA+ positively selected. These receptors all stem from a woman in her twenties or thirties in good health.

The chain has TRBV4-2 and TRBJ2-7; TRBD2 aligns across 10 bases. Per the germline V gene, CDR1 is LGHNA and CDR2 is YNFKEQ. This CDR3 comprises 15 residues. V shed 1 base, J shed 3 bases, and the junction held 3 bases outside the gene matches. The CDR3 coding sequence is TGTGCCAGCAGCCAAGGGGCTAGCGGGAGCTACGAGCAGTACTTC. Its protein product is CASSQGASGSYEQYF.

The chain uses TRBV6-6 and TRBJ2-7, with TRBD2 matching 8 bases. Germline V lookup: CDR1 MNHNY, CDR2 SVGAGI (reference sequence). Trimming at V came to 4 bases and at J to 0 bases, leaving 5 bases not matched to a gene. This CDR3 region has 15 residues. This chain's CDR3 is CASSFLTSDSYEQYF. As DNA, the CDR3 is TGTGCCAGCAGTTTCCTGACTAGCGACTCCTACGAGCAGTACTTC.

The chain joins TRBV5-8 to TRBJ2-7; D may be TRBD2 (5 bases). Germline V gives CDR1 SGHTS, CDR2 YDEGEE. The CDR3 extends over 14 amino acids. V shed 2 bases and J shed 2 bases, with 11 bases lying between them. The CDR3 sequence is CASSFEGNPYEQYF. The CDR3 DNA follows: TGTGCCAGCAGCTTCGAGGGTAACCCCTACGAGCAGTACTTC.

CDR3 amino acids: CASSENTETQYF. The CDR3 DNA sequence: TGTGCCAGCAGCGAAAATACAGAGACCCAGTACTTC. The chain carries TRBV7-8 and TRBJ2-5; D remains unclear. Germline V lookup: CDR1 SGHVS, CDR2 FQNEAQ. V shed 5 bases and J shed 4 bases, with 8 bases lying between them. The CDR3 sequence is 12 residues long. Filled out from reference TRBV7-8 and TRBJ2-5, the complete variable domain reads GAGVSQSPRYKVAKRGQDVALRCDPISGHVSLFWYQQALGQGPEFLTYFQNEAQLDKSGLPSDRFFAERPEGSVSTLKIQRTQQEDSAVYLCASSENTETQYFGPGTRLLVL.

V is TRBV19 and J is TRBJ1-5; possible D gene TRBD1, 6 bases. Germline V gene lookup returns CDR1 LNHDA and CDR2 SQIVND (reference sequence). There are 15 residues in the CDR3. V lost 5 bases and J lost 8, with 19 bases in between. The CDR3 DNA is TGTGCCAGTAGTTCAGAGGGGGGATATCTGAAGCCCCAGCATTTT. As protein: CASSSEGGYLKPQHF.

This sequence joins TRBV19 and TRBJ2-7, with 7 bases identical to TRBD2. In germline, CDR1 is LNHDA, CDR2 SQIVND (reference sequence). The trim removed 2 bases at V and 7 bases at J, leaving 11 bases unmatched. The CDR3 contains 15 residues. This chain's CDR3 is CASSIKGGPLGEQYF. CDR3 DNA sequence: TGTGCCAGTAGTATAAAGGGAGGGCCTTTGGGAGAGCAGTACTTC.

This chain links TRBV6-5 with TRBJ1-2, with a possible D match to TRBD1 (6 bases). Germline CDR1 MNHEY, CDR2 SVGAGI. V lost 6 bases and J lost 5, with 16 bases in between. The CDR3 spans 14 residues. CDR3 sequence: CASRDRDIDYGYTF. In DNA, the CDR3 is TGTGCCAGCAGAGACCGGGACATAGATTATGGCTACACCTTC.

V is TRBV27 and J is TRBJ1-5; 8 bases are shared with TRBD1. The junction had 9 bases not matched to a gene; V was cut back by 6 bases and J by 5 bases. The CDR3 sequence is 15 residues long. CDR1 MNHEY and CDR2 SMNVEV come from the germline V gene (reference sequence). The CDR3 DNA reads TGTGCCAGCAGAGCTGCCGGACAGGGCTATCAGCCCCAGCATTTT. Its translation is CASRAAGQGYQPQHF.

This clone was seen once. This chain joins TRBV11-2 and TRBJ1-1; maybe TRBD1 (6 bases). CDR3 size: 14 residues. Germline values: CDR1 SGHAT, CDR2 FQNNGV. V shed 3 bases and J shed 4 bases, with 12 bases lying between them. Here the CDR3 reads CASSFRGRGTEAFF. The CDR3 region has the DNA TGTGCCAGCAGCTTCAGAGGCAGGGGCACTGAAGCTTTCTTT.

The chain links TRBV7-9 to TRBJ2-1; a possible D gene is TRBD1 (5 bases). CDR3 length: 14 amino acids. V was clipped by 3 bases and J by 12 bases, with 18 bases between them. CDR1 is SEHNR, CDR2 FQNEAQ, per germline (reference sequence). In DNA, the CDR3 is TGTGCCAGCAGCTTCCTAGTAGGGGATGCTCGGCAGTTCTTC. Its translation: CASSFLVGDARQFF.

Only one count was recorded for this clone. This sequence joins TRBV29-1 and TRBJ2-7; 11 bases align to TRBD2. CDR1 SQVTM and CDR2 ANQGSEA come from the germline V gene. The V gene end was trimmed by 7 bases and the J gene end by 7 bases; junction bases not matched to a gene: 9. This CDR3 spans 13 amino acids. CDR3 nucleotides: TGCAGCGCCGGGACTAGCGGCACGTGGGAGCAGTACTTC. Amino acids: CSAGTSGTWEQYF.

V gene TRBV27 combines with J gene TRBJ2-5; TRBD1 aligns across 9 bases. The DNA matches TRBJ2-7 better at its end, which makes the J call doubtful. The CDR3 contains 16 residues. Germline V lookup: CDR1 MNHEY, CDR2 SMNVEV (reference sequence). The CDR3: CASSPSTGTGSGEQYF. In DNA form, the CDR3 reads TGTGCCAGCAGTCCGTCGACCGGGACAGGGAGCGGCGAGCAGTACTTC.

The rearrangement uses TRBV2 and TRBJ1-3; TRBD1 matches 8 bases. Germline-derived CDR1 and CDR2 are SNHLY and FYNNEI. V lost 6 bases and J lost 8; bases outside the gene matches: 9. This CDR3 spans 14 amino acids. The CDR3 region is CASRRTGLGHTIYF. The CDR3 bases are TGTGCCAGCAGGAGGACAGGGCTGGGACACACCATATATTTT.

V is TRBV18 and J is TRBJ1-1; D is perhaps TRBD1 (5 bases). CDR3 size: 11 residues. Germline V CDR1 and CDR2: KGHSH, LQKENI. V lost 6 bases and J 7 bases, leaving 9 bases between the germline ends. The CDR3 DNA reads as TGTGCCAGCTCGACAGAGGATGAAGCTTTCTTT. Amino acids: CASSTEDEAFF.

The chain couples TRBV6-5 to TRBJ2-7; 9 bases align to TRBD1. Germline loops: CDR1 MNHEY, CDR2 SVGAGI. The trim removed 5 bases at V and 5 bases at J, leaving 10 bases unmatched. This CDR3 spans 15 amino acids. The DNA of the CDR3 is TGTGCCAGCAGTGCCTGGGGACAGGGTGATGACGAGCAGTACTTC. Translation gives CASSAWGQGDDEQYF.

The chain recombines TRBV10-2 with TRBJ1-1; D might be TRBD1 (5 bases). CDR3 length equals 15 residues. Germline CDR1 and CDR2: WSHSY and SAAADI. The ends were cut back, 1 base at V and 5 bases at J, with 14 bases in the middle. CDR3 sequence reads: CASSEFHRRGTEAFF. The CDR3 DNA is TGCGCCAGCAGTGAGTTTCACCGGAGGGGAACTGAAGCTTTCTTT.

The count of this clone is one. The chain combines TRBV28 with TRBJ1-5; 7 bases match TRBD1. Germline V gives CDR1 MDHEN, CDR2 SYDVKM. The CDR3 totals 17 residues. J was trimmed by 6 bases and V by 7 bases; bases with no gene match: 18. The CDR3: CASTPSPGGNEGQPQHF. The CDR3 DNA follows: TGTGCCAGCACCCCAAGTCCAGGGGGTAATGAGGGTCAGCCCCAGCATTTT. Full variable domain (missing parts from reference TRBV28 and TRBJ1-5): DVKVTQSSRYLVKRTGEKVFLECVQDMDHENMFWYRQDPGLGLRLIYFSYDVKMKEKGDIPEGYSVSREKKERFSLILESASTNQTSMYLCASTPSPGGNEGQPQHFGDGTRLSIL.

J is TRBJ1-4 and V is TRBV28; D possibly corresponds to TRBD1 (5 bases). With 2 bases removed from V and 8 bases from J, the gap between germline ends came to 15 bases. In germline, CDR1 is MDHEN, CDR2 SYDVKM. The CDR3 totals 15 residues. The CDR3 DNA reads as TGTGCCAGCAGTTTAATGGTCAGGCAGGGCGAAAAACTGTTTTTT. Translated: CASSLMVRQGEKLFF. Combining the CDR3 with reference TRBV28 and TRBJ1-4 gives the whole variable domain DVKVTQSSRYLVKRTGEKVFLECVQDMDHENMFWYRQDPGLGLRLIYFSYDVKMKEKGDIPEGYSVSREKKERFSLILESASTNQTSMYLCASSLMVRQGEKLFFGSGTQLSVL.

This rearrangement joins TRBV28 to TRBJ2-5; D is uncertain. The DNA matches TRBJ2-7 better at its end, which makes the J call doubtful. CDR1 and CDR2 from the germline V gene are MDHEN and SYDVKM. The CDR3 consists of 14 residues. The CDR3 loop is CASSLPPGVYEQYF. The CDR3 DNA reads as TGTGCCAGCAGTTTACCCCCCGGCGTCTACGAGCAGTACTTC.

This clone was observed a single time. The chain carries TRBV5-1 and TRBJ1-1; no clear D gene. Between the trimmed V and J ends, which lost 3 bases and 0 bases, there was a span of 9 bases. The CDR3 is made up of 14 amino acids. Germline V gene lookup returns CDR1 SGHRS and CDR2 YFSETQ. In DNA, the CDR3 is TGCGCCAGCAGCTCCCGACTCTTGAACACTGAAGCTTTCTTT. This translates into CASSSRLLNTEAFF. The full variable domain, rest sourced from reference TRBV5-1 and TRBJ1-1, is KAGVTQTPRYLIKTRGQQVTLSCSPISGHRSVSWYQQTPGQGLQFLFEYFSETQRNKGNFPGRFSGRQFSNSRSEMNVSTLELGDSALYLCASSSRLLNTEAFFGQGTRLTVV.

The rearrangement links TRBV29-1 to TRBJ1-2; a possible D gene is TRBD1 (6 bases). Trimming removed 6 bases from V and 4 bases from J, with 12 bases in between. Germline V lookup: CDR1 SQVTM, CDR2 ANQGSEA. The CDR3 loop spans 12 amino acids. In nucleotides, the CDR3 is TGCAGCGTCGGGGGGCAGGCCTATGGCTACACCTTC. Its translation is CSVGGQAYGYTF.

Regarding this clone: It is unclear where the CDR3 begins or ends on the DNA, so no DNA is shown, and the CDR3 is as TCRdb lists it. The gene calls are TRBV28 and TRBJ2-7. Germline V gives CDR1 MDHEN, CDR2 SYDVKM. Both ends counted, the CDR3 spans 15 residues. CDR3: CASSSSAASIYEQYF.

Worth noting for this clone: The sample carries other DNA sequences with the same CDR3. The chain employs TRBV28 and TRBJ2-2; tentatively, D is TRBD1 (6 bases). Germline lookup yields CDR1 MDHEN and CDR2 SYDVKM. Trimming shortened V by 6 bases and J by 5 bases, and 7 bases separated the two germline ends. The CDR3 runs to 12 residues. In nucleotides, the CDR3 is TGTGCCAGCAGGCAGGGGACCGGGGAGCTGTTTTTT. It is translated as CASRQGTGELFF.

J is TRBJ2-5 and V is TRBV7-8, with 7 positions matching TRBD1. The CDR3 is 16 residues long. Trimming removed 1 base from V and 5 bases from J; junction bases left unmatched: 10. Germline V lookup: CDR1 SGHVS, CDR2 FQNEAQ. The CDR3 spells CASSLGLTGQGETQYF. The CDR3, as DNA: TGTGCCAGCAGCTTAGGGCTGACAGGGCAGGGGGAGACCCAGTACTTC. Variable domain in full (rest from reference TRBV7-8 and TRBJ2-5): GAGVSQSPRYKVAKRGQDVALRCDPISGHVSLFWYQQALGQGPEFLTYFQNEAQLDKSGLPSDRFFAERPEGSVSTLKIQRTQQEDSAVYLCASSLGLTGQGETQYFGPGTRLLVL.

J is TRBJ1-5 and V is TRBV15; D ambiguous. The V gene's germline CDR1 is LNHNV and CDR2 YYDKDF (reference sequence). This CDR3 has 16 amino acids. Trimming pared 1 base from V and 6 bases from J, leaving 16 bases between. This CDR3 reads CATSRGGGRQSQPQHF. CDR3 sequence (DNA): TGTGCCACCAGCAGAGGAGGCGGGCGCCAATCTCAGCCCCAGCATTTT.

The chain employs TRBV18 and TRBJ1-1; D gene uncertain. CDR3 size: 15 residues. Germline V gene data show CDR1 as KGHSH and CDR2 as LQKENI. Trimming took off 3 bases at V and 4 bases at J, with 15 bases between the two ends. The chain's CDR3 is CASSPPGGKSTEAFF. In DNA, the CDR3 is TGTGCCAGCTCACCTCCTGGAGGGAAAAGCACTGAAGCTTTCTTT.

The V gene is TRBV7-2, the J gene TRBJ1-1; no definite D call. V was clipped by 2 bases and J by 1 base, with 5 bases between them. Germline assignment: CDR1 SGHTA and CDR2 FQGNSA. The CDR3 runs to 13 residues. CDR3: CASSLSQNTEAFF. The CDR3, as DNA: TGTGCCAGCAGCTTATCGCAGAACACTGAAGCTTTCTTT.

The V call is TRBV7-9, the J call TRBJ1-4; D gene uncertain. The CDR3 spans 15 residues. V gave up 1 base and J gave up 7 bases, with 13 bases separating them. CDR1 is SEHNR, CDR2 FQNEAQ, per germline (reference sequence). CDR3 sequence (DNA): TGTGCCAGCAGCTTAGTTCCGACGGGTGGTGAAAAACTGTTTTTT. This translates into CASSLVPTGGEKLFF.

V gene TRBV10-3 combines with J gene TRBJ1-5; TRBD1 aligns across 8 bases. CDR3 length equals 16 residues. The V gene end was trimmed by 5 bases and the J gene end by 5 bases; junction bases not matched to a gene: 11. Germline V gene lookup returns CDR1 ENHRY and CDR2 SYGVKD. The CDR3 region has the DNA TGTGCCATCAGTTCGGAAGGGACAGGTCATGATCAGCCCCAGCATTTT. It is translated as CAISSEGTGHDQPQHF.

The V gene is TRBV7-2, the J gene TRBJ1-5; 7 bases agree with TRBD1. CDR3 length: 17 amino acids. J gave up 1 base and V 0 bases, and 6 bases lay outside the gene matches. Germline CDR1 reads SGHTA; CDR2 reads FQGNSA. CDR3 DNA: TGTGCCAGCAGCTTAGCGTCCGGACAGGCGAGCAATCAGCCCCAGCATTTT. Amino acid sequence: CASSLASGQASNQPQHF.